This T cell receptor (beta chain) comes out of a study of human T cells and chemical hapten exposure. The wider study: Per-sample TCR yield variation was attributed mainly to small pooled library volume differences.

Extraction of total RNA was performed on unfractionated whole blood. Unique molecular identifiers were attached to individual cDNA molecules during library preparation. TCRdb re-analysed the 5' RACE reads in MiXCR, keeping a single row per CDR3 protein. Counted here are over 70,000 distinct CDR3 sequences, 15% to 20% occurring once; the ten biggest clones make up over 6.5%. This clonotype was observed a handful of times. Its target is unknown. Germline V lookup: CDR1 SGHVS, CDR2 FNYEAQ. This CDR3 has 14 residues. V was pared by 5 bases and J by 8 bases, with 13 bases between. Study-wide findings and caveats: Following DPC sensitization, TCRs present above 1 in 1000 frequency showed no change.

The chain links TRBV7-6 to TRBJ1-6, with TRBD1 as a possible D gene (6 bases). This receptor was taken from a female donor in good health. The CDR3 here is CASSAAGADSPLHF. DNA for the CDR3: TGTGCCAGCAGCGCTGCGGGGGCGGATTCACCCCTCCACTTT.